A single sample is the source of the 27 T cell receptor beta chains below, sequenced in a study of blood T cells in healthy people across ages. A J-beta primer mix and a sample-barcoded 5' primer were used in a second PCR of about 7 to 12 cycles. TCRdb itself ran the 5' RACE reads through MiXCR, one entry per CDR3 protein. The repertoire includes 700,000 to 850,000 distinct CDR3 sequences, around half of them detected once, and approximately 40% sits in the top ten. Sequencing used blood. These receptors were obtained from an elderly man in good health.

The table lists this clonotype with a few counts. The V call is TRBV7-6, the J call TRBJ2-5; 7 positions match TRBD1. V shed 0 bases and J 4 bases; nucleotides not matched to a gene: 8. This CDR3 region has 16 residues. CDR1 and CDR2 from the germline V gene are SGHVS and FNYEAQ. CDR3 loop: CASSLAGQPLRETQYF. CDR3 DNA sequence: TGTGCCAGCAGCTTAGCGGGACAGCCTTTGAGAGAGACCCAGTACTTC.

The rearrangement links TRBV10-3 to TRBJ1-2, with D maybe TRBD1 (5 bases). CDR1 and CDR2 from the germline V gene are ENHRY and SYGVKD. The V end was cut by 6 bases, the J end by 8 bases, with 19 bases between. The CDR3 has 14 amino acids. The CDR3 loop is CAISPAGTGRGYTF. The CDR3 DNA reads TGTGCCATCAGCCCAGCAGGGACCGGTCGGGGCTACACCTTC.

This clonotype occurred a few times. The chain couples TRBV27 to TRBJ1-2; D possibly corresponds to TRBD1 (5 bases). Trimming stripped 3 bases from V and 7 bases from J, with 15 bases between. This CDR3 contains 14 residues. Looked up from germline, CDR1 is MNHEY and CDR2 is SMNVEV (reference sequence). Here the CDR3 DNA reads TGTGCCAGCAGTTTGTCGAGGGGTGATCTTGGCTACACCTTC. Its translation: CASSLSRGDLGYTF.

This clonotype was counted a few times. V usage is TRBV5-5 and J usage is TRBJ1-1; no firm D call. Trimming removed 2 bases at V and 3 bases at J, with 8 bases between. The CDR3 length is 13 residues. Germline V gene lookup returns CDR1 SGHKS and CDR2 YYEKEE (reference sequence). The CDR3 DNA sequence: TGTGCCAGCAGCTTAACGACCTACACTGAAGCTTTCTTT. Residues: CASSLTTYTEAFF.

This sequence joins TRBV12-3 or TRBV12-4 and TRBJ1-3, with D possibly TRBD1 on 5 matching bases. There are 12 residues in the CDR3. The V end was cut by 5 bases, the J end by 8 bases, with 10 bases between. CDR3 sequence reads: CASSAQGYTIYF. CDR3 sequence (DNA): TGTGCCAGCAGTGCCCAGGGTTACACCATATATTTT.

CDR3 coding DNA: TGCGCCAGCAGCCATCGAACCGGGACAGGGGGAACCTACGAGCAGTACTTC. Protein sequence: CASSHRTGTGGTYEQYF. The chain couples TRBV5-1 to TRBJ2-7, with TRBD1 matching over 11 bases. The V and J ends lost 4 bases and 2 bases, in that order; junction bases with no gene match: 11. The germline V gene encodes CDR1 SGHRS and CDR2 YFSETQ. The CDR3 covers 17 residues.

The table lists this clonotype with a count of one. CDR3 sequence: CASSQDAGTGFYEQFF. DNA for the CDR3: TGCGCCAGCAGCCAAGATGCCGGGACAGGGTTCTACGAGCAGTTCTTC. The rearrangement joins TRBV4-1 to TRBJ2-1, with 9 bases fitting TRBD1. The V segment lost 0 bases and the J segment 10 bases; nucleotides outside the gene matches: 10. The CDR3 sequence is 16 residues long. The V gene's germline CDR1 is MGHRA and CDR2 YSYEKL.

The chain is built from TRBV7-8 and TRBJ1-2, with TRBD1 as a possible D gene (6 bases). The CDR3 spans 16 residues. Germline CDR1 is SGHVS and CDR2 is FQNEAQ. With 5 bases removed from V and 3 bases from J, the gap between germline ends came to 19 bases. This CDR3 is CASSPLDGTPHYGYTF. The CDR3 DNA follows: TGTGCCAGCAGCCCCTTAGACGGGACACCCCACTATGGCTACACCTTC.

This clonotype has ten or more counts. An end of the junction does not agree with germline; a read error may underlie this. V and J are TRBV5-1 and TRBJ2-3; D not resolved. The CDR3 length is 11 residues. Germline V gene lookup returns CDR1 SGHRS and CDR2 YFSETQ. The CDR3 nucleotides are TGTGCCAGCAGCTTCGGAGATACGCAGTATTTT. It specifies CASSFGDTQYF.

The chain uses TRBV20-1 and TRBJ2-1; D remains unclear. The CDR3 contains 15 residues. The germline gives CDR1 DFQATT, CDR2 SNEGSKA (reference sequence). Trimming removed 0 bases from V and 5 bases from J, with 14 bases in between. The CDR3 reads CSARDASRLNNEQFF. The CDR3 DNA follows: TGCAGTGCTAGAGATGCGTCGCGGCTCAACAATGAGCAGTTCTTC.

A remark on this clonotype: The junction differs from germline at one of its ends, possibly a read error. J is TRBJ2-1 and V is TRBV6-1; TRBD1 matches at 7 bases. This CDR3 is 13 amino acids long. From germline, CDR1 is MNHNS and CDR2 SASEGT. CDR3 sequence: CASTERPGGGQFF. The CDR3 nucleotides read TGTGCCAGCACTGAACGACCAGGGGGTGGGCAGTTCTTC.

The chain combines TRBV25-1 with TRBJ1-1; 7 nucleotides agree with TRBD1. V lost 4 bases and J lost 0; bases outside the gene matches: 8. Germline V gives CDR1 MGHDK, CDR2 SYGVNS. The CDR3 totals 16 residues. The CDR3 DNA reads as TGTGCCAGCAGTGCCAGATGGACAGGAATGAACACTGAAGCTTTCTTT. This encodes CASSARWTGMNTEAFF.

The V and J genes are TRBV12-3 or TRBV12-4 and TRBJ1-5, with 7 nucleotides matching TRBD1. The CDR3 covers 13 residues. The V and J ends lost 6 bases and 7 bases, in that order; junction bases with no gene match: 6. The CDR3: CASRNRGGQPQHF. In nucleotides, the CDR3 is TGTGCCAGCAGGAACAGGGGAGGACAGCCCCAGCATTTT.

The chain combines TRBV6-2 or TRBV6-3 with TRBJ1-1; no definite D call. Looked up from germline, CDR1 is MNHEY and CDR2 is SVGEGT. Trimming stripped 6 bases from V and 3 bases from J, with 11 bases between. The CDR3 has 13 residues. CDR3 coding DNA: TGTGCCAGCAGACTAACGGCCTACACTGAAGCTTTCTTT. Translating it yields CASRLTAYTEAFF.

This chain links TRBV27 with TRBJ2-5; D unclear. CDR1 and CDR2 from the germline V gene are MNHEY and SMNVEV (reference sequence). V lost 0 bases to trimming and J lost 2 bases, with 16 bases between them. This CDR3 has 17 amino acids. CDR3: CASSLSTQNSLQETQYF. The CDR3 bases are TGTGCCAGCAGTTTATCGACGCAGAACTCCCTACAAGAGACCCAGTACTTC.

The chain couples TRBV2 to TRBJ2-3; 11 nucleotides align to TRBD1. V lost 5 bases to trimming and J lost 14 bases; unmatched junction nucleotides: 18. From germline, CDR1 is SNHLY and CDR2 FYNNEI. There are 16 residues in the CDR3. CDR3 bases: TGTGCCAGCAGTTACCCACCGGGACAGGGGGAAGGATACGCGTATTTT. Residues: CASSYPPGQGEGYAYF.

The chain carries TRBV28 and TRBJ1-2; D gene ambiguous. The CDR3 sequence is 11 residues long. The V gene's germline CDR1 is MDHEN and CDR2 SYDVKM. V lost 3 bases and J lost 8, with 7 bases in between. The CDR3 region is CASSFGTGYTF. The CDR3 nucleotides are TGTGCCAGCAGTTTCGGTACCGGCTACACCTTC.

The V gene is TRBV27, the J gene TRBJ2-4; no definite D call. TRBJ2-7 explains the end of the DNA better; the J call may be wrong. CDR1 is MNHEY and CDR2 is SMNVEV in the germline V gene (reference sequence). CDR3 length: 13 amino acids. In DNA, the CDR3 is TGTGCCAGCAGTGTAAATCCCCGATACGAGCAGTACTTC. Translation gives CASSVNPRYEQYF.

The CDR3 nucleotides are TGTGCCAGCAGCTCGCTATCCAAGGAGGGACTAGACCCGTTCTTC. Amino acids: CASSSLSKEGLDPFF. V is TRBV7-9 and J is TRBJ2-1; 8 bases agree with TRBD2. This CDR3 contains 15 residues. Germline V gene sequence: CDR1 SEHNR, CDR2 FQNEAQ (reference sequence). V dropped 4 bases and J dropped 15; count of bases not matched to a gene: 17.

This clonotype was seen more than once but under ten times. The chain combines TRBV20-1 with TRBJ2-4; 7 bases fit TRBD1. The J call is in doubt because the DNA end fits TRBJ2-7 better. Per the germline V gene, CDR1 is DFQATT and CDR2 is SNEGSKA (reference sequence). The length of the CDR3 is 14 residues. CDR3 in amino acids: CSATPGQHPYEQYF. In nucleotides, the CDR3 is TGCAGTGCCACACCGGGACAGCACCCCTACGAGCAGTACTTC.

The chain uses TRBV20-1 and TRBJ2-2; D may be TRBD1 or TRBD2 (5 bases each). The germline gives CDR1 DFQATT, CDR2 SNEGSKA (reference sequence). Between the trimmed V and J ends, which lost 4 bases and 4 bases, there was a span of 13 bases. This CDR3 comprises 14 residues. In nucleotides, the CDR3 is TGCAGTGCTACGGGGACGGATTTCACCGGGGAGCTGTTTTTT. Amino acid sequence: CSATGTDFTGELFF.

The chain carries TRBV2 and TRBJ2-1; 10 bases fit TRBD2. The CDR3 is made up of 16 amino acids. J gave up 4 bases and V 10 bases, and 13 bases lay outside the gene matches. CDR1 and CDR2 from the germline V gene are SNHLY and FYNNEI. CDR3 sequence: CATSRHTSGDYNEQFF. The CDR3 nucleotides are TGTGCCACTTCTCGCCACACTAGCGGGGATTACAATGAGCAGTTCTTC.

This clonotype was recorded a few times. The V gene is TRBV12-3 or TRBV12-4, the J gene TRBJ2-7; 7 bases line up with TRBD1. The CDR3 totals 16 residues. Trimming took 6 bases from V and 2 from J; bases not matched to a gene: 13. CDR3 sequence reads: CASSSPGTENPYEQYF. The CDR3 bases are TGTGCCAGCAGCTCCCCCGGGACAGAGAATCCCTACGAGCAGTACTTC.

Details on this clonotype: An end of the junction differs from the germline gene, which may be a read error. The rearrangement links TRBV10-3 to TRBJ2-5; TRBD2 matches 7 bases. This CDR3 spans 16 amino acids. Germline V lookup: CDR1 ENHRY, CDR2 SYGVKD. CDR3 DNA: TGTGCCATCAGTGTTGGGCCTAGCGGAGACCAGGAGACCCAGTACTTC. Translating gives CAISVGPSGDQETQYF.

The chain combines TRBV6-1 with TRBJ2-4, with 8 bases fitting TRBD1. From germline, CDR1 is MNHNS and CDR2 SASEGT. V dropped 6 bases and J dropped 13; count of bases not matched to a gene: 23. The CDR3 length is 17 residues. The CDR3 loop reads CASRGNGQGGVLGEQYF. CDR3 nucleotide sequence: TGTGCCAGCAGGGGTAACGGACAGGGTGGGGTTTTGGGGGAGCAGTACTTC.

V gene TRBV20-1 combines with J gene TRBJ2-1; TRBD2 aligns across 7 bases. CDR1 is DFQATT and CDR2 is SNEGSKA in the germline V gene (reference sequence). Losses at the gene ends were 6 bases for V and 3 bases for J; bases not matched to a gene: 8. The CDR3 covers 14 residues. The CDR3 region has the DNA TGCAGTGCGCCCCCCGGGAGGCACTACAATGAGCAGTTCTTC. This codes for CSAPPGRHYNEQFF.

The chain has TRBV20-1 and TRBJ2-7; D is uncertain. V shed 1 base and J shed 0 bases, with 10 bases lying between them. Germline CDR1 is DFQATT and CDR2 is SNEGSKA (reference sequence). This CDR3 has 14 amino acids. The CDR3 coding sequence is TGCAGTGCTAGAGCCGACCCGCCCTCCTACGAGCAGTACTTC. It specifies CSARADPPSYEQYF.